These 2 T cell receptor beta chains originate from one sample sequenced in a study of control samples from healthy donors and cancer patients. The method was immunoSEQ multiplex PCR; TCRdb's version includes in-frame clones alone and lacks a portion of them. The sample lists 70,000 or so clones; over 75% were seen once. The specimen sequenced was blood. The receptor source for this set is a man aged 50 to 60 in good health.

This clone was recorded once. This rearrangement joins TRBV29-1 to TRBJ1-2; no definite D call. The CDR3 has 15 residues. Germline-derived CDR1 and CDR2 are SQVTM and ANQGSEA. Deletions cut 1 base from V and 1 base from J, with 13 bases between. CDR3 nucleotides: TGCAGCGTTGAAGCCCAGCAGCCGAATAACTATGGCTACACCTTC. Its protein product is CSVEAQQPNNYGYTF.

The rearrangement links TRBV27 to TRBJ1-1; unclear D gene. Germline lookup yields CDR1 MNHEY and CDR2 SMNVEV (reference sequence). V gave up 2 bases and J gave up 1 base, with 5 bases separating them. This CDR3 spans 13 amino acids. CDR3 DNA sequence: TGTGCCAGCAGTTTACTGGAGAACACTGAAGCTTTCTTT. This gives the protein CASSLLENTEAFF.